This T cell receptor beta chain was found in a study of T cell repertoires in cytomegalovirus infection. Across the study: The study used recently identified HLA-C-restricted and well-studied HLA-B-restricted CMV epitopes. Indicated by public TCR beta signatures were CMV infection and matching HLA type. Points from the study as a whole: Dominating the ex vivo response were HLA-C-restricted CMV-specific TCR beta clonotypes. Public TCR beta family frequency separated CMV-and-HLA carriers, including in an independent cohort.

The table lists this clonotype with a few counts. Its antigen remains unknown. Germline V lookup: CDR1 MDHEN, CDR2 SYDVKM. The CDR3 is made up of 13 amino acids. V was pared by 9 bases and J by 3 bases, with 13 bases between. Each CDR3 protein is one row after TCRdb ran MiXCR on the reads. The table includes approximately 730,000 distinct CDR3 sequences, roughly 36% detected once. The TCR was taken from a human donor in good health (CMV status not recorded). Some clones in this sample may be carry-over from other donors' samples. The specimen comprised cultured PBMCs, sampled from culture after CMV antigen stimulation. The V gene is TRBV28, the J gene TRBJ2-3; the D is unclear. Here the CDR3 reads CASKEGGTDTQYF. CDR3 DNA: TGTGCCAGTAAGGAAGGTGGGACAGATACGCAGTATTTT.